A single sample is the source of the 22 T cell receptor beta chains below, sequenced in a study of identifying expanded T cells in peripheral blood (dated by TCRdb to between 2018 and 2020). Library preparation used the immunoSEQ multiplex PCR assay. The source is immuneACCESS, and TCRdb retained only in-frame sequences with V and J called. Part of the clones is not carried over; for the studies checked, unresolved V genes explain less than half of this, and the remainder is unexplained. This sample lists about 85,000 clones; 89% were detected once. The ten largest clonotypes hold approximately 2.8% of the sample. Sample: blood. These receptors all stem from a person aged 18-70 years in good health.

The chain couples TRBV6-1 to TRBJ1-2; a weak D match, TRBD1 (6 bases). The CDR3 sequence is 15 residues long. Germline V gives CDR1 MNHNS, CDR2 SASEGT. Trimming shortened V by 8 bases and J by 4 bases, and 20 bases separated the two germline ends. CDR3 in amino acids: CASDGWGGLGYGYTF. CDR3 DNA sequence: TGTGCCAGCGACGGTTGGGGGGGGCTTGGCTATGGCTACACCTTC.

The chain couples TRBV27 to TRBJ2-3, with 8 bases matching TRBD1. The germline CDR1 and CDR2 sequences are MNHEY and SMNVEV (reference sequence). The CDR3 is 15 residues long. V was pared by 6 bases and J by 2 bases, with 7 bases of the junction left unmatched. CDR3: CASRTRDRYTDTQYF. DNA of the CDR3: TGTGCCAGCAGGACTCGGGACAGGTACACAGATACGCAGTATTTT.

CDR3 bases: TGTGCCAGCAGACCTGGGGGGGGCGACTACGAGCAGTACTTC. Residues: CASRPGGGDYEQYF. The chain has TRBV25-1 and TRBJ2-7, with D possibly being TRBD2 (7 bases). This CDR3 has 14 amino acids. Trimming removed 6 bases from V and 3 bases from J, with 15 bases in between. The germline CDR1 and CDR2 sequences are MGHDK and SYGVNS.

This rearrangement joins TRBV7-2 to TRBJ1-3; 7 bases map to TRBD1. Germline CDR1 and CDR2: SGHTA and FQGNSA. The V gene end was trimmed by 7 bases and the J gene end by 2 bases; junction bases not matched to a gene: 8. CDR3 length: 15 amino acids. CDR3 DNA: TGTGCCAGCACCCAGGGGGGCAGGGCTGGAAACACCATATATTTT. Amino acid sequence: CASTQGGRAGNTIYF.

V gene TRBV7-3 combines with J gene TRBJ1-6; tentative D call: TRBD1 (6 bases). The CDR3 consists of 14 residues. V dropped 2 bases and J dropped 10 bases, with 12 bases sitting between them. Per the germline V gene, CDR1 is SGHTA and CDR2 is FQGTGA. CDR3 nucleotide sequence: TGTGCCAGCAGCTTAGCAGGGGATGAATCACCCCTCCACTTT. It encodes CASSLAGDESPLHF.

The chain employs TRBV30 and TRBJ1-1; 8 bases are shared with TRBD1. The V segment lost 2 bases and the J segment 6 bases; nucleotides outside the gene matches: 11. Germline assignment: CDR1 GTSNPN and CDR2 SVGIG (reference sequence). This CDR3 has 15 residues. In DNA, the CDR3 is TGTGCCTGGAGTACCCTCGGACAGGGAATAGCTGAAGCTTTCTTT. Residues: CAWSTLGQGIAEAFF.

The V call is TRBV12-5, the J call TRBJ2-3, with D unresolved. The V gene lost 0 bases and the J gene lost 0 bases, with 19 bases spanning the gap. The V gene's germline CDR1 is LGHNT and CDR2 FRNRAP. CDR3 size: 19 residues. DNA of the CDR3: TGTGCTAGTGGTTTGGTCTCAGACGGTACCCTCTCTAGCACAGATACGCAGTATTTT. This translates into CASGLVSDGTLSSTDTQYF.

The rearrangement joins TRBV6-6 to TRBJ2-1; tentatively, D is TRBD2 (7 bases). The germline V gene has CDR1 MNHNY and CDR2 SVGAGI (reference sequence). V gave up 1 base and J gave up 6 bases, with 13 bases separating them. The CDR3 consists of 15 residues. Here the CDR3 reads CASSYYGGRGNEQFF. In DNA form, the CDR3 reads TGTGCCAGCAGTTACTACGGGGGGCGAGGCAATGAGCAGTTCTTC.

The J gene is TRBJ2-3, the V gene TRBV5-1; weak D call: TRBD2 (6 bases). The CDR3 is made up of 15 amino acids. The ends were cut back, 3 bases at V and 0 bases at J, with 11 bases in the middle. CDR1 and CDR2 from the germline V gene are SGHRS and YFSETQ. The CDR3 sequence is CASSWGDASTDTQYF. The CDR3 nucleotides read TGCGCCAGCAGCTGGGGGGACGCGAGCACAGATACGCAGTATTTT.

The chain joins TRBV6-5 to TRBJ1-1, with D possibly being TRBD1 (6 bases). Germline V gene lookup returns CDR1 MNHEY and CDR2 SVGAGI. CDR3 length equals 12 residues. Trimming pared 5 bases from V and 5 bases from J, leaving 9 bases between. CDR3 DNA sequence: TGTGCCAGCAGTCAGGGGAGGACTGAAGCTTTCTTT. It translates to CASSQGRTEAFF.

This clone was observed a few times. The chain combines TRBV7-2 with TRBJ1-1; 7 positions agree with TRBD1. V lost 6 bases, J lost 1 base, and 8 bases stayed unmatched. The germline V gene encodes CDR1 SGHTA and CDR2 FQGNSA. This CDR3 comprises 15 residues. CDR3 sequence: CASSLQGKTNTEAFF. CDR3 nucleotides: TGTGCCAGCAGTCTACAGGGGAAGACGAACACTGAAGCTTTCTTT.

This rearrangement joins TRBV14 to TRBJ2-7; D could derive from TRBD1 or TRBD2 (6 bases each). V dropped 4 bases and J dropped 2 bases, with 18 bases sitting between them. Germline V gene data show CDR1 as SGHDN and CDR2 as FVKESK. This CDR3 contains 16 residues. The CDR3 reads CASSPIGGLGTYEQYF. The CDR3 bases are TGTGCCAGCAGCCCGATAGGGGGGCTAGGGACCTACGAGCAGTACTTC.

CDR3 region: CASSPIHATGGRNEKLFF. As DNA, the CDR3 is TGTGCCAGCAGTCCGATACATGCGACCGGGGGGAGGAATGAAAAACTGTTTTTT. This chain uses TRBV27 with TRBJ1-4; TRBD1 is a possible D gene (5 bases). This CDR3 is 18 amino acids long. V gave up 5 bases and J gave up 5 bases, with 24 bases separating them. Germline V gene data show CDR1 as MNHEY and CDR2 as SMNVEV (reference sequence).

The chain's CDR3 is CAISRQHQETQYF. In nucleotides, the CDR3 is TGTGCCATCAGCCGACAGCACCAAGAGACCCAGTACTTC. The chain couples TRBV10-3 to TRBJ2-5, with a possible D match to TRBD1 (5 bases). This CDR3 region has 13 residues. Germline CDR1 reads ENHRY; CDR2 reads SYGVKD. Trimming shortened V by 6 bases and J by 0 bases, and 8 bases separated the two germline ends.

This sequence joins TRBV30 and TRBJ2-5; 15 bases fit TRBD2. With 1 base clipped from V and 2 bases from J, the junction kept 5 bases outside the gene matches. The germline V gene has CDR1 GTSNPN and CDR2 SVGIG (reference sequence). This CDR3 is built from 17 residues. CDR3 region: CAWSGTSGRGLQETQYF. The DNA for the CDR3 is TGTGCCTGGAGTGGGACTAGCGGGAGGGGGTTACAAGAGACCCAGTACTTC.

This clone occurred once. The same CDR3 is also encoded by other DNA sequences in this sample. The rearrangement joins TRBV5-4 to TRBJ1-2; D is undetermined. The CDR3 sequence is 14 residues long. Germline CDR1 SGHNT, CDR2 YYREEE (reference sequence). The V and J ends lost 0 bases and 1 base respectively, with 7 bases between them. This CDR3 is CASSLGGDNYGYTF. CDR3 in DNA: TGTGCCAGCAGCTTGGGAGGAGATAACTATGGCTACACCTTC.

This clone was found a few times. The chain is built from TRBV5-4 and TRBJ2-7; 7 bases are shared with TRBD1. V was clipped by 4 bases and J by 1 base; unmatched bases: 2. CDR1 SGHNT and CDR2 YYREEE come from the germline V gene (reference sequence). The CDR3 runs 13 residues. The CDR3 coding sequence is TGTGCCAGCAGCCAGGACAGGTCCTACGAGCAGTACTTC. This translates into CASSQDRSYEQYF.

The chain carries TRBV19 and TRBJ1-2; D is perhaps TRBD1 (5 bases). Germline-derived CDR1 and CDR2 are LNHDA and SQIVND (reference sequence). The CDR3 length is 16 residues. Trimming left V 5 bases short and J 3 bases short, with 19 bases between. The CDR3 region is CASSQGQKRLHYGYTF. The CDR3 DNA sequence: TGTGCCAGTAGTCAGGGTCAAAAACGGCTCCACTATGGCTACACCTTC.

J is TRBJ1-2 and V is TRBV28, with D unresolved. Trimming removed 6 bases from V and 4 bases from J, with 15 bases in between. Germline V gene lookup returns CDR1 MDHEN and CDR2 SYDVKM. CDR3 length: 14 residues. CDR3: CASRQSTEIYGYTF. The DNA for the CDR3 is TGTGCCAGCAGGCAATCCACAGAGATCTATGGCTACACCTTC.

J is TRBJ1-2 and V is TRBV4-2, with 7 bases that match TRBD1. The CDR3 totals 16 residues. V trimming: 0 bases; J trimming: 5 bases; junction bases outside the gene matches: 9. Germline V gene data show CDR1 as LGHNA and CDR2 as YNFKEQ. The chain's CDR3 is CASSQDSTGQPYGYTF. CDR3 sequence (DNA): TGTGCCAGCAGCCAAGATTCGACGGGACAGCCTTATGGCTACACCTTC.

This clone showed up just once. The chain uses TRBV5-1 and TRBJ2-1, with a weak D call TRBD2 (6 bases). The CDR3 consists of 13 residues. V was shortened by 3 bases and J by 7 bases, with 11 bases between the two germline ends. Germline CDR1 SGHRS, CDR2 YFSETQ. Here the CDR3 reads CASSWEDLNEQFF. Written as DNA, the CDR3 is TGCGCCAGCAGCTGGGAGGACCTTAATGAGCAGTTCTTC.

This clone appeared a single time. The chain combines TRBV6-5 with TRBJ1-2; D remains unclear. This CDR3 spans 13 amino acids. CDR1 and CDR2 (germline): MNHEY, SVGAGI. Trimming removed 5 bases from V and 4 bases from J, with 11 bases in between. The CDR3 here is CASSSGSSYGYTF. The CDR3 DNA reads TGTGCCAGCAGTAGTGGGAGTTCCTATGGCTACACCTTC.